This T cell receptor (beta chain) was recorded in a study of cytomegalovirus exposure and HLA in healthy donors (dated by TCRdb to about 2017). Notes on the research overall: An earlier analysis of more than 550 of the donors reported 276 Gb of sequence data and 117 million unique TCR beta sequences obtained from around 190 million T cells. An early release that covered roughly 600 HLA-typed donors contained about 290 gigabases of sequencing data and about 93 million unique TCR sequences. Among the roughly 400 genotyped donors, under 90% belonged to the genetic ancestry cluster associated with self-reported Caucasian donors. The aim of the study was to test whether cataloging public T cell receptors could identify signatures of past pathogen exposure. The study profiled the T cell repertoires of under 850 subjects by immunosequencing and related them to cytomegalovirus serostatus. Besides the first cohort of about 730 subjects, a separate validation cohort made up of some 110 different subjects was used. High-throughput TCR immunosequencing, statistical association of individual TCRs with disease status, and machine learning were combined to predict cytomegalovirus infection status. A later analysis re-examined previously published TCR beta repertoires from 600 to 700 donors and added high-resolution HLA genotyping to investigate patterns of TCR occurrence. The later analysis used no new phenotypic data to find candidate immune exposures, relying instead on TCR beta sequences and their occurrence across donors. An earlier analysis of 587 of the donors applied high-throughput TCR beta sequencing to assess whether each TCR beta V gene segment acted as functional or pseudogenic. Donor age, sex, ethnicity and CMV serostatus were collected together with the repertoire data. Genome-wide SNP genotypes for about three fifths of the 666 donors were used in a later genetic analysis, which treated that subset as a discovery cohort. Every discovery cohort repertoire had been produced on one sequencing platform. HLA typing covered class I and class II loci at four-digit resolution. The number of donors typed differed by locus, with 629-630 for A, B, C, DRB1 and DQB1, about 500 for DQA1, 600 to 610 for DPA1, and roughly 450 for DPB1. Four or five DR-DQ haplotypes were treated as single units for association and clustering because of strong linkage in the cohort. Among 398 genotyped donors of the cohort, an average of around 220,000 unique TCR beta nucleotide sequences was sequenced per donor, of which about 19% were non-productive. Overall study results and their limits: Compared with equally common non-associated chains, HLA-associated TCR beta chains in a later analysis were more clonally expanded and had lower generation probabilities. In a later analysis, most CMV-associated TCR beta chains were found to appear HLA-restricted, with HLA associations seemingly driven largely by CMV exposure. An association between a missense DCLRE1C variant and V-gene and J-gene trimming of TCR beta chains was found in a later genetic analysis and replicated in an independent cohort. In the study, 150 to 200 TCR beta chains were listed as associated with cytomegalovirus. Some IMGT-functional V segments, including TRBV6-2 and TRBV6-3, could not be distinguished by the 87-base-pair reads and were therefore excluded. This cohort had only TCR beta chains sequenced, and the lack of alpha or paired-chain data limited which features could be detected. Cytomegalovirus status was reported to be diagnosed by the classifier with high specificity and sensitivity in both the original and validation cohorts. The only immune exposure information available for the cohort was CMV serostatus. In a later analysis, TCR association rates were found to vary across HLA loci, with the most associated TCRs seen for DRB1 alleles and the fewest for HLA-C alleles. Because counts were too low, about 15 rarely observed V segments, including chromosome 9 orphons, were left out of the earlier analysis of 500 to 650 of the donors. Roughly uniform sequencing depth across donors was assumed in presence/absence analyses, although this assumption may not hold. Assigning TCR associations to individual alleles was difficult when HLA alleles, especially DR and DQ, strongly co-occurred. According to a later genetic analysis, donors in an Asian-associated ancestry cluster had fewer N-insertions in productive TCRs than the approximately 700-donor mean. Three of the identified cytomegalovirus-associated TCR beta chains were confirmed in vitro to be specific for cytomegalovirus antigens. HLA typing was unavailable for some donors at each locus, so association tests used only the typed subset. A further reported finding was that TCR beta sequences accurately predicted the HLA-A and HLA-B alleles for most subjects in the first cohort. At a false discovery rate of 0.05, a later analysis linked around 17,000 TCR beta sequences to specific HLA alleles. Most TCR sequences were observed very rarely across donors, whereas some public TCRs were present in many individuals. The sequencing pipeline was judged likely to have produced a cluster of highly shared sequence variants as a technical artifact. Linkage disequilibrium might explain the correlated functional status among segregating V segments, but an unknown experimental factor could not be excluded. It was suggested by the authors that the approach could potentially be generalized to other disease states and immunological phenotypes. Several of the top co-occurrence clusters appeared to be linked to parvovirus B19, influenza, CMV and Epstein-Barr virus, according to a later analysis. Broadly in line with IMGT annotations, most TCR beta V segments showed up in productive rearrangements about 90% or about 30% of the time in an earlier analysis of several hundred of the donors.

CDR1 is given as MNHEY and CDR2 as SVGAGI, both from the germline V gene. The CDR3, cysteine through phenylalanine, is 13 amino acids long. Solely the CDR3 DNA is kept, with 39 bases framed from the first base. At the junction V is shortened by 8 bases and J by 9 bases; bases outside the gene matches: 6. Libraries were prepared through the immunoSEQ multiplex PCR assay. For the multiplex PCR, a mixture combining 60 forward primers for TCR Vbeta segments and 13 reverse primers for TCR Jbeta segments was used. The CDR3 region of rearranged TCR beta genes was amplified from genomic DNA by a multiplex PCR assay. On the Illumina HiSeq System, the amplified TCR beta libraries were sequenced as 87-base-pair reads. On the authors' methods: A later analysis counted about 76 million unique TCR beta chains across the 690 or so repertoires, and 9.5 million to 11 million of these chains were shared by at least two donors. A nearest-neighbor algorithm error-corrected the raw reads and collapsed the reads into unique sequences, merging closely related sequences to remove PCR and sequencing errors. To assign V, D and J gene segments, CDR3 sequences were aligned to IMGT reference sequences. For a sequence to be retained, a match of at least six nucleotides to both a V gene segment and a J gene segment was required. Rearrangements were classified as productive when the CDR3 lacked stop codons and remained in frame with V and J, and all other rearrangements were classified as non-productive. CDR3 was defined according to IMGT convention as the region running from the second conserved V-encoded cysteine to the conserved J-encoded phenylalanine. The earlier analysis of 587 of the donors excluded any sequence lacking an unambiguous match to a single V gene segment. An earlier analysis of 587 of the donors classified V segments as functional when productive rearrangements were above 56.7% and as segregating when the standard deviation between donors was above 5%. To diagnose cytomegalovirus status from the catalog of TCR beta chain sequences, a statistical classification framework was built. V and J gene assignment, in a later analysis, came from comparing TCR nucleotide sequences with IMGT/GENE-DB human TR gene sequences. Using the TCRdist pipeline, a later analysis assigned CDR3 sequences along with most-parsimonious VDJ recombination scenarios. In a later analysis, each TCR beta chain was defined by its CDR3 amino acid sequence together with its V-gene family, and reads without a unique V-gene family were excluded. To address suspected cross-contamination and a sequencing artifact, a later analysis removed 592 highly shared, low-generation-probability nucleotide sequences. In a later analysis, a clonal expansion index was calculated for each public chain from normalized within-repertoire ranks of inferred template counts. A later analysis computed generation probabilities with a VDJ recombination model fitted to out-of-frame rearrangements, and checked the results against IGoR. Hypergeometric tests were used in a later analysis to score TCR-TCR, TCR-HLA and TCR-CMV co-occurrence, with a repertoire-size bias correction applied to the TCR pairs. False discovery rates were estimated in a later analysis by permuting HLA or CMV assignments 20 times. In a later analysis, co-occurring TCRs were grouped using DBSCAN, with TCRdist sequence similarity added in when clustering inside HLA-allele-positive subsets. For co-occurrence clustering, repertoires with fewer than 30,000 or more than 120,000 public chains were excluded, along with roughly 5 repertoires with anomalous nucleotide sharing. Here the immuneACCESS table is served through TCRdb, limited to in-frame sequences with V and J called. Missing clones are a known gap in these copies; in checked studies unresolved V genes cover under half, and the rest lacks a known reason. The DNA gave D and trimming, while V, J and clone size come from that table. Counted in this sample were over 95,000 clones; about 70% of them appeared once. The top ten clones comprise roughly an eighth of the sample.

As concerns this clone: This clone's antigen is unknown. No base qualities exist here, and no much larger clone lies one base off it.

The cohort was made up of roughly 670 healthy bone marrow donors. At the time of sampling, every cohort member was nominally healthy, though immune exposures that went unrecorded were likely present. The donor was CMV seropositive and belonged to the group of over 250 seropositive cohort members. Every donor gave a peripheral blood sample, and the peripheral blood mononuclear cells from that sample were used for TCR beta sequencing. The Qiagen DNeasy Blood Extraction Kit was used to extract genomic DNA from the blood cell samples. The sequenced sample was PBMCs. The sequence is built from TRBV6-5 and TRBJ2-1, and 11 bases in between align with TRBD2. The source is a woman in her thirties or forties in good health and CMV-seropositive. The CDR3 corresponds to CASALAGGSEQFF. Here is the DNA: TGTGCCAGCGCCCTAGCGGGGGGATCTGAGCAGTTCTTC.